This T cell receptor (beta chain) is from a study of CD8 T cells in ankylosing spondylitis. Whole-study findings and limits: Made up of fewer than ten highly homologous variants, a TCR beta motif appeared characteristic of ankylosing spondylitis blood.

A note on this clonotype: Its antigen is not identified.

As the method for making TCR beta libraries, quantitative 5'-RACE with molecular barcodes was used. One entry per CDR3 protein, called by TCRdb with MiXCR from the 5' RACE reads. The table lists about 540,000 distinct CDR3 sequences, about 13% of them singletons. The V gene end was trimmed by 3 bases and the J gene end by 6 bases; junction bases not matched to a gene: 5. The CDR3 spans 16 residues. Germline V lookup: CDR1 KGHDR, CDR2 SFDVKD. The source is a male donor with ankylosing spondylitis. The V call is TRBV24-1, the J call TRBJ2-1; 12 positions match TRBD2. Sequenced sample: blood, either unsorted or a sorted T cell fraction (not recorded which). CDR3 sequence: CATSDPGTSGFNEQFF. Here the CDR3 DNA reads TGTGCCACCAGTGATCCCGGGACTAGCGGGTTCAATGAGCAGTTCTTC.